Listed below are T cell receptor beta chains from one sample, sequenced in a study of T-cell reconstitution after alpha-beta-depleted transplantation in children. TCRdb ran MiXCR on the PCR reads and lists one entry per CDR3 protein. The data show about 980,000 distinct CDR3 sequences, 25% to 35% seen once. Source: PBMCs, mostly from graft donor cells, taken 360 days after TCRalphabeta/CD19-depleted stem cell transplant. The receptor set was obtained from a boy younger than two who had a stem cell transplant for SCID, so the T cells may come from the graft donor. Both conserved end residues are part of each CDR3. Each record gives: CDR3 length, D gene, V gene, clone size, J gene, CDR3 DNA, CDR3 protein. The D gene is left open where the match is weak. Size is stated for part of the rows, as once, few or many counts, or as a class when the clone is expanded.

>14|.|TRBV2|few|TRBJ2-1
TGTGCCAGCAGGGGACTACAGGGGAGAGGTGAGCAGTTCTTC
CASRGLQGRGEQFF
>16|.|TRBV11-2|.|TRBJ1-6
TGTGCCAGCAGCTTATTCGGGGCCGCGGAGGATTCACCCCTCCACTTT
CASSLFGAAEDSPLHF
>13|.|TRBV5-1|.|TRBJ2-7
TGCGCCAGCAGCCTGATTGCAGCCTACGAGCAGTACTTC
CASSLIAAYEQYF
>14|.|TRBV6-5|many|TRBJ2-7
TGTGCCAGCAGTTATGGTGGGGGGCCCTACGAGCAGTACTTC
CASSYGGGPYEQYF
>15|TRBD2|TRBV20-1|once|TRBJ2-1
TGCAGTGCGCCGACTAGCGGGAGAGGTTACAATGAGCAGTTCTTC
CSAPTSGRGYNEQFF
>15|.|TRBV5-1|.|TRBJ2-2
TGCGCCAGCCGCGGACCGGACCCGAACACCGGGGAGCTGTTTTTT
CASRGPDPNTGELFF
>16|TRBD2|TRBV7-8|.|TRBJ2-1
TGTGCCAGCAGCTTATTTCTAGCGGGGGGCGGGGGTGAGCAGTTCTTC
CASSLFLAGGGGEQFF
>14|.|TRBV5-1|once|TRBJ2-5
TGCGCCAGCAGCTTGGATGTAGGGTCCGAGACCCAGTACTTC
CASSLDVGSETQYF
>20|TRBD2|TRBV12-3/TRBV12-4|.|TRBJ2-1
TGTGCCAGCAGTTTTTTGGGAGGGCCGCTGATTAGAAGCTCCTACAATGAGCAGTTCTTC
CASSFLGGPLIRSSYNEQFF
>11|.|TRBV29-1|many|TRBJ2-5
TGCAGCTTGGCGTGGGATGGGACCCAGTACTTC
CSLAWDGTQYF
>14|.|TRBV6-2/TRBV6-3|few|TRBJ2-3
TGTGCCACCCGGATAGCGGATGCCACAGATACGCAGTATTTT
CATRIADATDTQYF
>15|.|TRBV4-3|medium-sized|TRBJ2-5
TGCGCCAGCAGCCCGGACGGACAGCCGGGAGAGACCCAGTACTTC
CASSPDGQPGETQYF
>11|TRBD1|TRBV28|few|TRBJ2-7
TGTGCCAGCAGTTACCGGGACAGTTTCAACTTC
CASSYRDSFNF
>18|.|TRBV10-3|few|TRBJ2-2
TGTGCCATCAGTGAGAAGTCCCGTGGAGGGTTCGTCGCCGGGGAGCTGTTTTTT
CAISEKSRGGFVAGELFF
>14|.|TRBV12-3/TRBV12-4|.|TRBJ2-7
TGTGCCAGCACCTATCCCGAAGGGTCCTACGAGCAGTACTTC
CASTYPEGSYEQYF
>14|TRBD1|TRBV7-6|.|TRBJ2-7
TGTGCCAGCAGCCCGCAACCGGGACAGGAGGTCCAGTACTTC
CASSPQPGQEVQYF
>16|TRBD1|TRBV5-1|few|TRBJ2-3
TGCGCCAGCAGCTTGGGGGACAGGGAACGCACAGATACGCAGTATTTT
CASSLGDRERTDTQYF
>16|TRBD1|TRBV4-3|few|TRBJ2-4
TGCGCCAGCAGCCAAGGGACAGGGCGGGCCAAAAACATTCAGTACTTC
CASSQGTGRAKNIQYF